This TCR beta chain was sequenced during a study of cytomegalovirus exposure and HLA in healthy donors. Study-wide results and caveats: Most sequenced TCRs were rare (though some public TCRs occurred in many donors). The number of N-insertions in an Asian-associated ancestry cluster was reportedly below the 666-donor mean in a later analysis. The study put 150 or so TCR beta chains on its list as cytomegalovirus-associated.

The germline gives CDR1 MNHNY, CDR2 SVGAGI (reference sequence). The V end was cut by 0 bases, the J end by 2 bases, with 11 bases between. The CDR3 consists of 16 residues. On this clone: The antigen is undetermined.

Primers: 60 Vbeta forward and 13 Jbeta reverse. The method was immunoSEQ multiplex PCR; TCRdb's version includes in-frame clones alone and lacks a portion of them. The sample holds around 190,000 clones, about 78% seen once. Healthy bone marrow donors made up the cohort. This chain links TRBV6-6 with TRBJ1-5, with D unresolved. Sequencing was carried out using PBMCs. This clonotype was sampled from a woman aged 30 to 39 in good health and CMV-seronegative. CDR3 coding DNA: TGTGCCAGCAGTTACTCCCACAGCATAGGCAATCAGCCCCAGCATTTT. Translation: CASSYSHSIGNQPQHF.